This entry lists 27 T cell receptor beta chains sequenced from one sample in a study of Ad26.COV2.S vaccination and SARS-CoV-2 variants. Sequencing used immunoSEQ multiplex PCR; TCRdb keeps in-frame clones, though not all of them. The sample consists of hundreds of thousands of clones, roughly 84% of them appearing once. Sample treatment: around 19 received Ad26.COV2.S at low or high dose, single or two shots; 5 received placebo; per-sample allocation not given. Material that was analyzed had been drawn on day 63 after the first vaccine or placebo injection. The material sequenced was peripheral blood, taken in a trial of Ad26.COV2.S vaccine versus placebo. The receptors stem from a person aged 18 to 65 who received the Ad26.COV2.S COVID-19 vaccine or a placebo.

The chain links TRBV19 to TRBJ2-1; 9 nucleotides match TRBD2. The V segment lost 3 bases and the J segment 6 bases; nucleotides outside the gene matches: 6. The CDR3 loop spans 15 amino acids. CDR1 and CDR2 (germline): LNHDA, SQIVND (reference sequence). CDR3 sequence: CASSIPSGGFNEQFF. For the CDR3, the DNA is TGTGCCAGTAGTATTCCCAGCGGGGGGTTCAATGAGCAGTTCTTC.

In nucleotides, the CDR3 is TGTGCCTGGAGGGCCGGGCGCGGGTACTCCTACAATGAGCAGTTCTTC. This encodes CAWRAGRGYSYNEQFF. The V call is TRBV30, the J call TRBJ2-1, with D possibly TRBD2 on 5 matching bases. This CDR3 is 16 amino acids long. Germline V gives CDR1 GTSNPN, CDR2 SVGIG (reference sequence). V was clipped by 3 bases and J by 0 bases, with 15 bases between them.

The V and J genes are TRBV29-1 and TRBJ2-1; D gene unclear. The CDR3 spans 15 residues. Germline lookup yields CDR1 SQVTM and CDR2 ANQGSEA. V was trimmed by 2 bases and J by 0 bases, leaving 11 bases between them. The CDR3 is CSVELGRVSYNEQFF. In DNA, the CDR3 is TGCAGCGTTGAATTAGGCCGGGTCTCCTACAATGAGCAGTTCTTC.

This clone was seen repeatedly, ten times or more. The chain has TRBV12-5 and TRBJ2-6; D not certain. CDR1 LGHNT and CDR2 FRNRAP come from the germline V gene. V was cut by 2 bases and J by 1 base, with 0 bases left in between. The CDR3 has 13 amino acids. The CDR3 loop reads CASGLSGANVLTF. The CDR3, as DNA: TGTGCTAGTGGTTTGTCTGGGGCCAACGTCCTGACTTTC.

The chain joins TRBV2 to TRBJ2-3, with 8 positions matching TRBD2. CDR1 is SNHLY, CDR2 FYNNEI, per germline. The CDR3 loop spans 14 amino acids. J lost 6 bases, V lost 7 bases, and 9 bases had no gene match. The CDR3 region is CASTFGRAGDTQYF. In DNA form, the CDR3 reads TGTGCCAGCACATTCGGGAGGGCCGGCGATACGCAGTATTTT. Supplemented by reference TRBV2 and TRBJ2-3, the full variable domain reads EPEVTQTPSHQVTQMGQEVILRCVPISNHLYFYWYRQILGQKVEFLVSFYNNEISEKSEIFDDQFSVERPDGSNFTLKIRSTKLEDSAMYFCASTFGRAGDTQYFGPGTRLTVL.

The rearrangement uses TRBV19 and TRBJ2-4, with 8 positions matching TRBD1. Trimming took 4 bases from V and 14 from J; bases not matched to a gene: 7. The CDR3 consists of 12 residues. Germline V lookup: CDR1 LNHDA, CDR2 SQIVND (reference sequence). The CDR3 loop reads CASSTTDRGEYF. CDR3 in DNA: TGTGCCAGTAGTACCACCGACAGGGGCGAGTACTTC.

This chain joins TRBV4-3 and TRBJ1-6, with D hard to call. CDR3 length equals 14 residues. Trimming left V 2 bases short and J 9 bases short, with 11 bases between. Germline CDR1 reads LGHNA; CDR2 reads YSLEER. The CDR3 DNA reads TGCGCCAGCAGCCAACAGGTTAGGACTTCACCCCTCCACTTT. As protein: CASSQQVRTSPLHF.

The chain joins TRBV9 to TRBJ2-1, with 12 bases aligning to TRBD2. Trimming removed 3 bases from V and 4 bases from J; junction bases left unmatched: 11. The length of the CDR3 is 18 residues. Germline V lookup: CDR1 SGDLS, CDR2 YYNGEE. The DNA for the CDR3 is TGTGCCAGCAGCGCGACAGGGGCCCTAGCGGGGGGGTACAATGAGCAGTTCTTC. It specifies CASSATGALAGGYNEQFF. The variable domain in full, with the rest retrieved from reference TRBV9 and TRBJ2-1, is DSGVTQTPKHLITATGQRVTLRCSPRSGDLSVYWYQQSLDQGLQFLIQYYNGEERAKGNILERFSAQQFPDLHSELNLSSLELGDSALYFCASSATGALAGGYNEQFFGPGTRLTVL.

The chain recombines TRBV6-2 or TRBV6-3 with TRBJ2-3, with unresolved D. The V and J ends lost 2 bases and 1 base respectively, with 10 bases between them. Germline V gene sequence: CDR1 MNHEY, CDR2 SVGEGT. The CDR3 is 15 amino acids. DNA of the CDR3: TGTGCCAGCAGTTACGCATACTCCCGCACAGATACGCAGTATTTT. This sequence encodes CASSYAYSRTDTQYF.

The chain employs TRBV6-5 and TRBJ2-2, with 8 bases fitting TRBD1. The ends lost 2 bases at V and 5 bases at J; junction bases unmatched: 7. Germline CDR1 MNHEY, CDR2 SVGAGI. CDR3 length equals 16 residues. CDR3 nucleotides: TGTGCCAGCAGTTACCTGGACAGGGTGAAGACCGGGGAGCTGTTTTTT. This encodes CASSYLDRVKTGELFF.

The chain employs TRBV7-2 and TRBJ2-7; TRBD2 is a possible D gene (6 bases). The ends were cut back, 5 bases at V and 7 bases at J, with 15 bases in the middle. Per the germline V gene, CDR1 is SGHTA and CDR2 is FQGNSA. This CDR3 has 13 amino acids. The CDR3 nucleotides are TGTGCCAGCAGCCCGGCCCCGCGGGGTGAGCAGTACTTC. It specifies CASSPAPRGEQYF.

V is TRBV19 and J is TRBJ2-1, with D possibly being TRBD2 (5 bases). The CDR3 is 13 amino acids. Germline V gene sequence: CDR1 LNHDA, CDR2 SQIVND (reference sequence). The V end was cut by 6 bases, the J end by 5 bases, with 11 bases between. CDR3 region: CASRLDGDNEQFF. DNA for the CDR3: TGTGCCAGTAGACTAGATGGGGACAATGAGCAGTTCTTC.

This clone occurred once. J is TRBJ1-1 and V is TRBV5-1, with 7 bases aligning to TRBD1. The length of the CDR3 is 14 residues. Germline values: CDR1 SGHRS, CDR2 YFSETQ. The V gene end was trimmed by 3 bases and the J gene end by 5 bases; junction bases not matched to a gene: 7. The CDR3 loop is CASSWTGPGTEAFF. In DNA, the CDR3 is TGCGCCAGCAGCTGGACAGGTCCAGGGACTGAAGCTTTCTTT.

This chain joins TRBV9 and TRBJ2-2, with D possibly being TRBD1 (5 bases). Between the trimmed V and J ends, which lost 0 bases and 6 bases, there was a span of 12 bases. The CDR3 totals 15 residues. CDR1 and CDR2 (germline): SGDLS, YYNGEE. The CDR3 DNA reads as TGTGCCAGCAGCGTAGCCCCGGACATGTCCGGGGAGCTGTTTTTT. Protein product: CASSVAPDMSGELFF.

The V gene is TRBV19, the J gene TRBJ1-2; D ambiguous. The CDR3 consists of 15 residues. Germline lookup yields CDR1 LNHDA and CDR2 SQIVND (reference sequence). V lost 7 bases and J lost 3, with 18 bases in between. In DNA form, the CDR3 reads TGTGCCAGTACCGATAGGGCCCGGGCCCACTATGGCTACACCTTC. This encodes CASTDRARAHYGYTF.

V gene TRBV10-3 combines with J gene TRBJ1-1; tentatively, D is TRBD1 (5 bases). Trimming stripped 6 bases from V and 5 bases from J, with 19 bases between. Germline V CDR1 and CDR2: ENHRY, SYGVKD. The CDR3 consists of 15 residues. The CDR3 reads CAIREEEGRGTEAFF. CDR3 nucleotide sequence: TGTGCCATCAGAGAGGAGGAGGGGCGAGGTACTGAAGCTTTCTTT.

Concerning this clone: Other DNA variants within this sample encode the same CDR3. The genes are TRBV7-9 and TRBJ2-5; D is perhaps TRBD2 (5 bases). Germline CDR1 SEHNR, CDR2 FQNEAQ (reference sequence). The CDR3 contains 14 residues. The ends were cut back, 1 base at V and 4 bases at J, with 10 bases in the middle. The CDR3 DNA follows: TGTGCCAGCAGCTTAGTAGCAGGAGGAGAGACCCAGTACTTC. Translation gives CASSLVAGGETQYF.

This sequence joins TRBV6-5 and TRBJ2-3; TRBD2 matches at 10 bases. The CDR3 is 15 amino acids. V lost 2 bases to trimming and J lost 6 bases; unmatched junction nucleotides: 5. Germline assignment: CDR1 MNHEY and CDR2 SVGAGI. The DNA for the CDR3 is TGTGCCAGCAGTTACAGGACTAGCGGCGCGGATACGCAGTATTTT. Its translation is CASSYRTSGADTQYF.

The V and J genes are TRBV5-5 and TRBJ2-7; the D call may be TRBD1 or TRBD2 (6 bases each). This CDR3 region has 14 residues. The germline V gene has CDR1 SGHKS and CDR2 YYEKEE (reference sequence). The V end was cut by 4 bases, the J end by 4 bases, with 15 bases between. The CDR3 is CASSIDGGLYEQYF. The CDR3 coding sequence is TGTGCCAGCAGCATTGACGGGGGCCTTTACGAGCAGTACTTC. Drawing the rest from reference TRBV5-5 and TRBJ2-7, the complete variable domain is DAGVTQSPTHLIKTRGQQVTLRCSPISGHKSVSWYQQVLGQGPQFIFQYYEKEERGRGNFPDRFSARQFPNYSSELNVNALLLGDSALYLCASSIDGGLYEQYFGPGTRLTVT.

The chain links TRBV10-3 to TRBJ2-2, with D possibly TRBD2 on 7 matching bases. The CDR3 has 16 amino acids. Germline assignment: CDR1 ENHRY and CDR2 SYGVKD. The germline V and J ends were trimmed by 4 bases and 4 bases, with 16 bases remaining between them. The CDR3 nucleotides read TGTGCCATCAGTGGAGGGGGGGTAGTACGCACCGGGGAGCTGTTTTTT. Translated, it gives CAISGGGVVRTGELFF.

At least ten counts were recorded for this clone. This chain's CDR3 is CASSQGTGERGSPLHF. The CDR3 coding sequence is TGCGCCAGCAGCCAAGGGACAGGGGAAAGGGGGTCACCCCTCCACTTT. The chain carries TRBV4-3 and TRBJ1-6; 9 nucleotides align to TRBD1. CDR1 is LGHNA, CDR2 YSLEER, per germline. The length of the CDR3 is 16 residues. Trimming took 1 base from V and 10 from J; bases not matched to a gene: 8.

The V call is TRBV7-2, the J call TRBJ1-2, with D possibly TRBD1 on 5 matching bases. The germline V gene encodes CDR1 SGHTA and CDR2 FQGNSA. This CDR3 contains 15 residues. With 5 bases removed from V and 8 bases from J, the gap between germline ends came to 21 bases. The CDR3 loop reads CASSRQGGPLGGYTF. CDR3 bases: TGTGCCAGCAGCCGCCAGGGCGGACCTCTGGGAGGCTACACCTTC.

In its sample, this clone was seen once. The J gene is TRBJ2-5, the V gene TRBV24-1, with a weak D call TRBD2 (6 bases). The CDR3 is 16 residues long. Germline CDR1 KGHDR, CDR2 SFDVKD. V was shortened by 1 base and J by 1 base, with 12 bases between the two germline ends. The CDR3 nucleotides read TGTGCCACCAGTGATTTTCGCAGGGAGGCCCAAGAGACCCAGTACTTC. Amino acids: CATSDFRREAQETQYF.

Details on this clone: Given a much more abundant clone one base away, this may be a read error. This chain links TRBV18 with TRBJ1-3; D is uncertain. V was pared by 0 bases and J by 0 bases, with 9 bases between. CDR3 length: 16 amino acids. Germline-derived CDR1 and CDR2 are KGHSH and LQKENI. The CDR3 reads CASSPPPGSSGNTIYF. The CDR3 DNA reads as TGTGCCAGCTCACCACCGCCGGGGAGCTCTGGAAACACCATATATTTT.

The CDR3 coding sequence is TGTGCCACCAGCAGAGTTTTTAGCGGGGGAGCCAAAAACATTCAGTACTTC. Its protein product is CATSRVFSGGAKNIQYF. This chain uses TRBV15 with TRBJ2-4; 9 bases match TRBD2. CDR3 size: 17 residues. Germline CDR1 reads LNHNV; CDR2 reads YYDKDF (reference sequence). The J segment lost 0 bases and the V segment lost 1 base, leaving 4 bases of the junction unmatched.

The chain has TRBV5-1 and TRBJ2-5; D gene uncertain. Trimming took 4 bases from V and 4 from J, leaving 14 bases between them. The CDR3 loop spans 14 amino acids. Germline lookup yields CDR1 SGHRS and CDR2 YFSETQ. CDR3 sequence (DNA): TGCGCCAGCAGCACTCAAACAGTTCCAGAGACCCAGTACTTC. Translating it yields CASSTQTVPETQYF.

The rearrangement uses TRBV9 and TRBJ2-3, with a possible D match to TRBD2 (6 bases). There are 14 residues in the CDR3. V was shortened by 1 base and J by 5 bases, with 11 bases between the two germline ends. Per the germline V gene, CDR1 is SGDLS and CDR2 is YYNGEE. The chain's CDR3 is CASSVLGTLDTQYF. The CDR3 DNA follows: TGTGCCAGCAGCGTACTCGGGACTTTAGATACGCAGTATTTT.